The present entry profiles one TCR beta chain with its context. J was trimmed by 4 bases and V by 4 bases; bases with no gene match: 10. The germline gives CDR1 LGHDT, CDR2 YNNKEL (reference sequence). This CDR3 has 17 amino acids. Repertoires were generated with immunoSEQ multiplex PCR, while TCRdb's copy carries only in-frame clones and drops some. The data hold around 300,000 clones, with roughly 86% observed a single time. The data are from a study of blood T cell repertoires in COVID-19. The sequence was obtained from a woman in her twenties or thirties who had recovered from COVID-19. The sample was PBMCs or T cells enriched from blood (not recorded which). The rearrangement joins TRBV3-1 (or the pseudogene TRBV3-2) to TRBJ2-2; 9 bases are shared with TRBD2. The CDR3 here is CASSLLRGGLGTGELFF. DNA of the CDR3: TGTGCCAGCAGCCTGTTGCGGGGGGGCCTTGGCACCGGGGAGCTGTTTTTT.